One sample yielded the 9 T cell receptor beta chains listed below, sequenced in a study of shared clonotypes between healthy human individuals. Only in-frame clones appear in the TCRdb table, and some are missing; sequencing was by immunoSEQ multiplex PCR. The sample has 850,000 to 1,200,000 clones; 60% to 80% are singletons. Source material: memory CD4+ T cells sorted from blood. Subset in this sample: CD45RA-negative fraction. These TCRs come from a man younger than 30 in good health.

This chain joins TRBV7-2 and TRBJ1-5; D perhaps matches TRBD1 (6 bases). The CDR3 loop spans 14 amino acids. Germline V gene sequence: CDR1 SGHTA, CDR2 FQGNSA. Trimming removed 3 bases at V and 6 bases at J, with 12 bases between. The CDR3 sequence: CASSFGGLGQPQHF. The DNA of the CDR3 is TGTGCCAGCAGCTTCGGGGGGCTGGGTCAGCCCCAGCATTTT.

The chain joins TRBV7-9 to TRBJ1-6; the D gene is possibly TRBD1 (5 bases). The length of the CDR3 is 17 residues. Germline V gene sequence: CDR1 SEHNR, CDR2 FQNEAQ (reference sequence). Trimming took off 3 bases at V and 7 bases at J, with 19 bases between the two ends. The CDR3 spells CASSLTPTGTRNSPLHF. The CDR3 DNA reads TGTGCCAGCAGCTTGACGCCGACCGGGACGAGGAATTCACCCCTCCACTTT.

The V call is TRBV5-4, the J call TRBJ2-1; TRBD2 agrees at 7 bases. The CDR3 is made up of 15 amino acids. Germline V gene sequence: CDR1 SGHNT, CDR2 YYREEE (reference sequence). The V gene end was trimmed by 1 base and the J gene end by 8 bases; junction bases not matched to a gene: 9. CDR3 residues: CASSLIGEGSYEQFF. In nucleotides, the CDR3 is TGTGCCAGCAGCTTGATCGGGGAGGGTAGCTATGAGCAGTTCTTC.

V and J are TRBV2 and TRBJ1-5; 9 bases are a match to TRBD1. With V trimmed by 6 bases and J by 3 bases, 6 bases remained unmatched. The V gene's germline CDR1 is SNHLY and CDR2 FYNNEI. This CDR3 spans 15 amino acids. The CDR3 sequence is CASRAQQGANQPQHF. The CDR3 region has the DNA TGTGCCAGCAGGGCCCAACAGGGGGCCAATCAGCCCCAGCATTTT.

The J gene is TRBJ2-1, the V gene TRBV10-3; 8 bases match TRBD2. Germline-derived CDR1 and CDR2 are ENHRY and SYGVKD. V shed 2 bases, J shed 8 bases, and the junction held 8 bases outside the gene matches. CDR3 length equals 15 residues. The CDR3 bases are TGTGCCATCAGTGAGGGGGGACTAGTCCGGGATGAGCAGTTCTTC. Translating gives CAISEGGLVRDEQFF.

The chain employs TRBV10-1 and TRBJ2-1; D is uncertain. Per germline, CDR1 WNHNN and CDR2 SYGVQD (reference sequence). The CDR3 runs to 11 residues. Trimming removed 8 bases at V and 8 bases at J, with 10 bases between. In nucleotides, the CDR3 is TGCGCCAGCTCCCATGGGGATGAGCAGTTCTTC. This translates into CASSHGDEQFF.

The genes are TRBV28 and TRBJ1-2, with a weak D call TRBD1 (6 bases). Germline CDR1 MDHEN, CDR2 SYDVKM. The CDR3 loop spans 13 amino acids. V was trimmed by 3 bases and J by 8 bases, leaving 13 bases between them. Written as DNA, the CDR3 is TGTGCCAGCAGTTTGGTCGGCGGACAGGGCTACACCTTC. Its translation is CASSLVGGQGYTF.

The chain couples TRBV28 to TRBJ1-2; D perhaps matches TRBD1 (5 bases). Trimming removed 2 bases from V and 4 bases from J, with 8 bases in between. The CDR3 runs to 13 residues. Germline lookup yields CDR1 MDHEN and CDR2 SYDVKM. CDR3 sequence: CASSLGGTYGYTF. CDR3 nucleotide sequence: TGTGCCAGCAGTTTAGGGGGGACCTATGGCTACACCTTC.

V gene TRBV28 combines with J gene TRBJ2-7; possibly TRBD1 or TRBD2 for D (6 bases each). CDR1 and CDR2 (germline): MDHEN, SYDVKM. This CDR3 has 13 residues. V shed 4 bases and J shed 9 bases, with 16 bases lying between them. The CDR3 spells CASSSPRGRGQYF. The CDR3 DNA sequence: TGTGCCAGCAGTTCGCCACGGGGGCGCGGGCAGTACTTC. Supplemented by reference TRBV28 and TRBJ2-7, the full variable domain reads DVKVTQSSRYLVKRTGEKVFLECVQDMDHENMFWYRQDPGLGLRLIYFSYDVKMKEKGDIPEGYSVSREKKERFSLILESASTNQTSMYLCASSSPRGRGQYFGPGTRLTVT.